This T cell receptor beta chain was recovered during a study of T cells in Graves' hyperthyroidism and ophthalmopathy. Germline assignment: CDR1 LGHDT and CDR2 YNNKEL (reference sequence). The CDR3 covers 13 residues. V was clipped by 3 bases and J by 5 bases, with 8 bases between them. Amplification targeted TCR beta CDR3 regions from RNA transcripts. The study used the HTBI primer set for a first-round RT-PCR of the TCR CDR3. TCRdb used MiXCR to reprocess the multiplex PCR reads, holding one entry per CDR3 protein. Among about 380,000 distinct CDR3 sequences listed, 15% to 20% were seen once. Patients were excluded for uncontrolled infection, other autoimmune disease, pregnancy or lactation. This clonotype has at least ten counts.

The chain is built from TRBV3-1 and TRBJ2-1, with D possibly matching TRBD1 (6 bases). This sequence originates from a man younger than 35 with Graves' ophthalmopathy. What was sequenced was blood. CDR3 coding DNA: TGTGCCAGCAGCCACCACAGGGACAATGAGCAGTTCTTC. This gives the protein CASSHHRDNEQFF.